This T cell receptor (beta chain) was identified in a study of Ad26.COV2.S vaccination and SARS-CoV-2 variants. Stated treatment: over 15 received Ad26.COV2.S at low or high dose, single or two shots; 5 received placebo; per-sample allocation not given. Each sample was drawn 63 days after the first injection (of vaccine or placebo). Trimming removed 1 base from V and 0 bases from J; junction bases left unmatched: 8. The CDR3 runs to 18 residues. Germline CDR1 SEHNR, CDR2 FQNEAQ (reference sequence). Measured with immunoSEQ multiplex PCR; TCRdb has only the in-frame clones, and not every one. The sample lists some 240,000 clones; roughly 85% were seen once.

The sample here was peripheral blood, taken in a trial of Ad26.COV2.S vaccine versus placebo. The origin of this receptor is a person aged 18-65 years who received the Ad26.COV2.S COVID-19 vaccine or a placebo. The gene calls are TRBV7-9 and TRBJ1-1, with 10 bases aligning to TRBD1. The CDR3 here is CASSLVLRQGAMNTEAFF. In DNA, the CDR3 is TGTGCCAGCAGCTTAGTGTTGCGACAGGGGGCGATGAACACTGAAGCTTTCTTT. Using reference TRBV7-9 and TRBJ1-1 for the parts outside the CDR3, the full variable domain is DTGVSQNPRHKITKRGQNVTFRCDPISEHNRLYWYRQTLGQGPEFLTYFQNEAQLEKSRLLSDRFSAERPKGSFSTLEIQRTEQGDSAMYLCASSLVLRQGAMNTEAFFGQGTRLTVV.